The table lists the clone carrying this TCR beta chain with many counts. The antigen remains unidentified. Between the trimmed V and J ends, which lost 3 bases and 0 bases, there was a span of 6 bases. CDR1 and CDR2 from the germline V gene are MNHEY and SMNVEV (reference sequence). The CDR3 length is 14 residues. Two oligonucleotides, mixed equimolar, formed the beta constant-region primer covering TRBC1 and TRBC2. The ligated cDNA underwent four PCR rounds using SP2 and nested alpha and beta constant-region primers. TCRdb recomputed calls from the UMI-ligation and nested PCR reads with MiXCR, one row per CDR3 protein. The data contain approximately 150,000 distinct CDR3 sequences, approximately 21% of them singletons. This sample was included in a study of naive and memory T cell subsets. Overall study results and limits: Possibly reflecting memory cells re-expressing CD45RA, a few larger clonotypes occurred in naive repertoires, especially CD8.

Sequencing input: naive CD8+ T cells from blood. This receptor was taken from a human donor in good health. This sequence joins TRBV27 and TRBJ2-1, with D unresolved. CDR3 sequence reads: CASSFWDSYNEQFF. CDR3 bases: TGTGCCAGCAGTTTCTGGGACTCCTACAATGAGCAGTTCTTC.